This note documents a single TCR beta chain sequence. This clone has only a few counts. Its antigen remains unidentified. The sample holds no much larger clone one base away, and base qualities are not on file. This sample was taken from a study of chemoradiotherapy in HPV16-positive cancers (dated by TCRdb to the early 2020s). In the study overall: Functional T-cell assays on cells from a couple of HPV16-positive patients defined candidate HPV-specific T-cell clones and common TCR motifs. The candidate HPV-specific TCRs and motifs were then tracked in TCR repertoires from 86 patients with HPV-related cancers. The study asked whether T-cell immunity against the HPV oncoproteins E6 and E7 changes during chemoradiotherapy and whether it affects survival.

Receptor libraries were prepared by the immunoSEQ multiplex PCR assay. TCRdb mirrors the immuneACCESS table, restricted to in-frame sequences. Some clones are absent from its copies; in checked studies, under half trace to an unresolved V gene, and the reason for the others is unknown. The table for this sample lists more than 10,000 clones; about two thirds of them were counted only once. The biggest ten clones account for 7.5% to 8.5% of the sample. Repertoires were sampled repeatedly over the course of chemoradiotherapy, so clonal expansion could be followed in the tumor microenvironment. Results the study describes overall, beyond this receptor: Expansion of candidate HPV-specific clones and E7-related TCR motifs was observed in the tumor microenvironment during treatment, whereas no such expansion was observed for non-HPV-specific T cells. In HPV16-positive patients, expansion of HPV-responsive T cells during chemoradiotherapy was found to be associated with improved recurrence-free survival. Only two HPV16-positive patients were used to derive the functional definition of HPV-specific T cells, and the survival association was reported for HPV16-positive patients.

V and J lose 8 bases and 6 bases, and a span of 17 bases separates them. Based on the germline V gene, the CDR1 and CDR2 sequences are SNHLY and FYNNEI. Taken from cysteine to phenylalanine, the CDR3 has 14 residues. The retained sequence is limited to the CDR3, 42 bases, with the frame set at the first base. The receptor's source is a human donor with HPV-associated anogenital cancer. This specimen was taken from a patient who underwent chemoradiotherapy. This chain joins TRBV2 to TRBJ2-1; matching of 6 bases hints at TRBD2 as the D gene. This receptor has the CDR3 CASAVRTGGNEQFF. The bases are TGTGCCAGCGCCGTTAGAACCGGGGGCAATGAGCAGTTCTTC.